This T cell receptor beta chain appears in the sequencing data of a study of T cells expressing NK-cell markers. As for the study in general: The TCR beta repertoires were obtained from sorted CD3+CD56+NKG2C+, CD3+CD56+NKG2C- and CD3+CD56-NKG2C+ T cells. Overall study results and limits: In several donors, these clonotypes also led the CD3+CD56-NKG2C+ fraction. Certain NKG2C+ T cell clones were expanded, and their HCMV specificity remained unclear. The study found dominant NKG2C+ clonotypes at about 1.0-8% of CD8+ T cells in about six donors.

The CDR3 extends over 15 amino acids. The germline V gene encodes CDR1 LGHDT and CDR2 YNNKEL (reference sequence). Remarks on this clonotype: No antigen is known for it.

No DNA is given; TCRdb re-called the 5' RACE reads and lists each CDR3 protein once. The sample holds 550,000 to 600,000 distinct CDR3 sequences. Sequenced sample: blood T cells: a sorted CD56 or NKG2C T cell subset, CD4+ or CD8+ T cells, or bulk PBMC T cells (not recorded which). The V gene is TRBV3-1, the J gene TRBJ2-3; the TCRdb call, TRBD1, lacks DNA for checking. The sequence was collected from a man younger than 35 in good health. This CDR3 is CASKPGPPETDTQYF.